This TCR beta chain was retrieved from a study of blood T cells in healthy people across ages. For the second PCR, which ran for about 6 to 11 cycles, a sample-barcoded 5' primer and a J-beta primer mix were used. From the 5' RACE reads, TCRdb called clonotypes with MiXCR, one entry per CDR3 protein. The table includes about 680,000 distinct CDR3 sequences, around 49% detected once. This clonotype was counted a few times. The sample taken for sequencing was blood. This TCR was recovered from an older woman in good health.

CDR3 sequence (DNA): TGCAGCGTTTTAGCCTACAATGAGCAGTTCTTC. It translates to CSVLAYNEQFF. The rearrangement links TRBV29-1 to TRBJ2-1; no clear D. Trimming removed 5 bases at V and 2 bases at J, with 4 bases between. Germline V gene sequence: CDR1 SQVTM, CDR2 ANQGSEA. The CDR3 totals 11 residues.